The T cell receptor beta chain described here comes from a study of T cell responses to AZD1222 COVID-19 vaccine. Trimming pared 8 bases from V and 4 bases from J, leaving 17 bases between. Per germline, CDR1 MNHEY and CDR2 SVGAGI. There are 14 residues in the CDR3. General study findings and limits: Variant regions that are unmutated are reportedly the target of nearly half of spike-specific TCRs.

With respect to this clone: Its antigen is not identified.

Measured with immunoSEQ multiplex PCR; TCRdb has only the in-frame clones, and not every one. The sample lists approximately 220,000 clones; 93% were seen once. The chain has TRBV6-5 and TRBJ1-2, with D maybe TRBD1 (6 bases). Sequenced here: peripheral blood, sampled on day 0 of MenACWY control vaccination. This clonotype was obtained from an adult in good health. The CDR3 protein is CASQPGGAGYGYTF. The CDR3 coding sequence is TGTGCCAGCCAACCCGGGGGGGCCGGCTATGGCTACACCTTC.